The present T cell receptor (beta chain) was sequenced within a study of blood T cell repertoires in COVID-19. Here immunoSEQ multiplex PCR was the method, and the copy in TCRdb shows in-frame clones only, minus some. The sample consists of a few hundred thousand clones, approximately 86% of them appearing once. Germline CDR1 reads SEHNR; CDR2 reads FQNEAQ (reference sequence). The CDR3 runs to 19 residues. The V segment lost 5 bases and the J segment 4 bases; nucleotides outside the gene matches: 14. This receptor was obtained from a woman aged 55-69 years with COVID-19, enrolled during active disease. This chain connects TRBV7-9 to TRBJ2-3, with TRBD2 identical over 14 bases. Sequenced: peripheral blood. The CDR3 bases are TGTGCCAGCAGCGAAGCCCCGGGACTAGCGGGGGTTAGGGCAGATACGCAGTATTTT. Amino acids: CASSEAPGLAGVRADTQYF. The complete variable domain, with remaining parts taken from reference TRBV7-9 and TRBJ2-3, reads DTGVSQNPRHKITKRGQNVTFRCDPISEHNRLYWYRQTLGQGPEFLTYFQNEAQLEKSRLLSDRFSAERPKGSFSTLEIQRTEQGDSAMYLCASSEAPGLAGVRADTQYFGPGTRLTVL.